This TCR beta chain was identified in a study of cytomegalovirus exposure and HLA in healthy donors. Whole-study results and caveats: With later analysis, a missense DCLRE1C variant became linked to TCR beta V- and J-gene trimming. In a later analysis, at a false discovery rate of 0.05, 15,000 to 20,000 TCR beta sequences matched HLA alleles. Evidence from a later analysis indicated that most CMV-associated TCR beta chains looked HLA-restricted.

Worth noting for this clone: The antigen is unknown.

13 Jbeta primers and 60 Vbeta primers were used for the PCR. Sequencing used immunoSEQ multiplex PCR; TCRdb keeps in-frame clones, though not all of them. This sample carries hundreds of thousands of clones, over 65% of them seen once, and the ten largest clones take roughly 0.62%. Per the germline V gene, CDR1 is MGHRA and CDR2 is YSYEKL. This CDR3 is built from 14 residues. V usage is TRBV4-1 and J usage is TRBJ2-5, with D possibly being TRBD2 (5 bases). The end of the DNA is better explained by TRBJ2-7, so the J call may be wrong. The receptor was isolated from a man younger than 35 in good health and CMV-seronegative. Input material: PBMCs. CDR3 DNA: TGCGCCAGCAGCCAAGTCCCCTCGGGGAACGAGCAGTACTTC. Residues: CASSQVPSGNEQYF.